The rows below give T cell receptor beta chains drawn from one sample of a study of T cell changes during pregnancy in multiple sclerosis. Sequenced by immunoSEQ multiplex PCR; TCRdb stores in-frame clones only, minus some. The sample shows 75,000 to 100,000 clones, 85% to 95% of them seen only once. This specimen consisted of peripheral blood, obtained after pregnancy. Every receptor here comes from a female donor with multiple sclerosis, enrolled in a pregnancy study. The CDR3 runs from the conserved cysteine through the conserved F or W. The order of the fields is clone size, D gene, CDR3 length, V gene, J gene, CDR3 DNA, CDR3 protein. D genes are given only for firm matches. Expanded clones get a size class; other rows say once, few or many, or leave the size out.

>-|TRBD1|15|TRBV2|TRBJ1-3
TGTGCCAGCAGTTCGACAGGGGGCACTGGAAACACCATATATTTT
CASSSTGGTGNTIYF
>once|TRBD1|16|TRBV13|TRBJ1-2
TGTGCCAGCAGCTTAGGGGGTGGACAGGGGCTTTATGGCTACACCTTC
CASSLGGGQGLYGYTF
>-|TRBD1|14|TRBV11-1|TRBJ1-1
TGTGCCAGCAGTCCCGACAGGGCGGAATCTGAAGCTTTCTTT
CASSPDRAESEAFF
>-|-|12|TRBV25-1|TRBJ2-5
TGTGCCCGCAAGGGCAGGGCAGAGACCCAGTACTTC
CARKGRAETQYF
>-|-|16|TRBV11-3|TRBJ1-1
TGTGCCAGCAGCTTAGATCAGGGAGGGATGAACACTGAAGCTTTCTTT
CASSLDQGGMNTEAFF
>-|-|15|TRBV6-5|TRBJ2-7
TGTGCCAGCAGTTACTGGGGAGGCCGGGGGAACGAGCAGTACTTC
CASSYWGGRGNEQYF
>once|-|13|TRBV5-8|TRBJ1-1
TGTGCCAGCAGCCACCGAGGCATCCCTCAAGCTTTCTTT
CASSHRGIPQAFF
>-|TRBD2|15|TRBV10-1|TRBJ2-1
TGCGCCAGCAGCACTAGCGGGAGGGGATACAATGAGCAGTTCTTC
CASSTSGRGYNEQFF
>once|TRBD1|14|TRBV19|TRBJ1-5
TGTGCCAGTGGGGGGACAGGGGGCAATCAGCCCCAGCATTTT
CASGGTGGNQPQHF
>-|-|14|TRBV14|TRBJ1-1
TGTGCCAGCAGCTCTCCGGGACACACGACTGAAGCTTTCTTT
CASSSPGHTTEAFF
>once|-|12|TRBV7-9|TRBJ2-1
TGTGCCAGCAGCCCGCAGGTCTCCACCCAGTTCTTC
CASSPQVSTQFF
>-|-|15|TRBV9|TRBJ1-3
TGTGCCAGCAGCCCCTTGGGGGCGGGCGGGAACACCATATATTTT
CASSPLGAGGNTIYF
>-|-|15|TRBV2|TRBJ1-2
TGTGCCAGCAGTAAAAGGTCGGGCAGGGGAGCTGGCTACACCTTC
CASSKRSGRGAGYTF
>-|TRBD1|12|TRBV9|TRBJ1-2
TGTGCCAGCAGCTCCGGACAGGGGGGAAGCACCTTC
CASSSGQGGSTF
>-|TRBD2|14|TRBV4-1|TRBJ2-3
TGCGCCAGCTCTAGCGGGGACCGACACGATACGCAGTATTTT
CASSSGDRHDTQYF
>-|TRBD1|13|TRBV18|TRBJ1-5
TGTGCCAGCGGACAGGCTAAAAATCAGCCCCAGCATTTT
CASGQAKNQPQHF
>-|TRBD1|14|TRBV19|TRBJ2-2
TGTGCCAGTACATGGGGACAGCGAACCGGGGAGCTGTTTTTT
CASTWGQRTGELFF
>-|-|18|TRBV29-1|TRBJ2-1
TGCAGCGGGGATCACTACTCCGGACTCCACACGGCCTACAATGAGCAGTTCTTC
CSGDHYSGLHTAYNEQFF
>-|TRBD2|16|TRBV7-9|TRBJ2-7
TGTGCCAGCAGCCCACGGGGCGGGGGGGCCTCCTACGAGCAGTACTTC
CASSPRGGGASYEQYF
>-|-|16|TRBV11-2|TRBJ1-3
TGTGCCAGCAGCTTAGACCTCGAAGCCTCTGGAAACACCATATATTTT
CASSLDLEASGNTIYF
>-|-|14|TRBV7-2|TRBJ2-1
TGTGCCAGCAGCTTAGCAAAGGGGGTCAATGAGCAGTTCTTC
CASSLAKGVNEQFF
>-|TRBD1|16|TRBV6-5|TRBJ2-7
TGTGCCAGCAGTTACCGCGGGACAGGTAGCTCCTACGAGCAGTACTTC
CASSYRGTGSSYEQYF
>once|TRBD2|15|TRBV6-6|TRBJ2-3
TGTGCCAGCACCCCACCAGCGGGGGGCACAGATACGCAGTATTTT
CASTPPAGGTDTQYF
>few|-|13|TRBV6-5|TRBJ2-7
TGTGCCAGCAGTCTTTCAGGGATCTACGAGCAGTACTTC
CASSLSGIYEQYF
>few|TRBD1|13|TRBV30|TRBJ1-5
TGTGCCTGGAGTGCGACAGGGACTCAGCCCCAGCATTTT
CAWSATGTQPQHF
>-|TRBD2|17|TRBV7-9|TRBJ2-2
TGTGCCAGCAGCTGGAGAGGCGGGAGCGGCAACACCGGGGAGCTGTTTTTT
CASSWRGGSGNTGELFF
>-|TRBD1|13|TRBV7-9|TRBJ2-7
TGTGCCAGCGACGGAGACAGGGTGGACGAGCAGTACTTC
CASDGDRVDEQYF
>-|-|15|TRBV5-1|TRBJ2-7
TGCGCCAGCAGCTCCCTCCGGACAGAAGACTACGAGCAGTACTTC
CASSSLRTEDYEQYF
>-|-|15|TRBV9|TRBJ1-1
TGTGCCAGCAGCGTAGATCCGACAGGGAACACTGAAGCTTTCTTT
CASSVDPTGNTEAFF
>-|-|17|TRBV19|TRBJ1-3
TGTGCCACCTACATGAAACAGGGTCCGGCCTCTGGAAACACCATATATTTT
CATYMKQGPASGNTIYF
>-|TRBD2|16|TRBV6-4|TRBJ2-3
TGTGCCAGTGCTGGACTAGCGGGAGGGCGCACAGATACGCAGTATTTT
CASAGLAGGRTDTQYF
>-|-|13|TRBV4-2|TRBJ2-7
TGTGCCAGCAGCCAGGGGAGCTCCTACGAGCAGTACTTC
CASSQGSSYEQYF
>-|TRBD1|14|TRBV27|TRBJ1-2
TGTGCCAGCATTCCTCGACAGGGGGACTATGGCTACACCTTC
CASIPRQGDYGYTF
>-|TRBD1|14|TRBV7-2|TRBJ2-5
TGTGCCAGCAGCTCGGGACAGGGAACGAAGACCCAGTACTTC
CASSSGQGTKTQYF
>few|-|13|TRBV30|TRBJ1-1
TGTGCCTGGATGAGGAGACCGAACACTGAAGCTTTCTTT
CAWMRRPNTEAFF
>-|TRBD1|14|TRBV7-9|TRBJ2-5
TGTGCCAGCAGCTTGGGACAGCTCCAAGAGACCCAGTACTTC
CASSLGQLQETQYF
>-|-|15|TRBV7-8|TRBJ2-2
TGTGCCAGCAGCTTACCCGGGAAGAGGGCCGGGGAGCTGTTTTTT
CASSLPGKRAGELFF
>once|TRBD1|14|TRBV27|TRBJ2-7
TGTGCCAGCACGACGACAGGGGAGGACTACGAGCAGTACTTC
CASTTTGEDYEQYF
>-|-|14|TRBV9|TRBJ1-2
TGTGCCAGCAGCCCACGGGGGACCGATGATGGCTACACCTTC
CASSPRGTDDGYTF
>-|-|13|TRBV11-2|TRBJ1-2
TGTGCCAGCAGCTTAGGGTCGGGGAGCGGCTACACCTTC
CASSLGSGSGYTF
>many|-|13|TRBV7-6|TRBJ1-3
TGTGCCAGCAGCCTGCGACAGGGAAACACCATATATTTT
CASSLRQGNTIYF
>-|TRBD2|13|TRBV10-2|TRBJ2-5
TGCGCCAGCAGTGAAGGGGAGGGAGAGACCCAGTACTTC
CASSEGEGETQYF
>once|TRBD2|16|TRBV5-5|TRBJ2-1
TGTGCCAGCAGCGGTGGACTAGCGGACTACTACAATGAGCAGTTCTTC
CASSGGLADYYNEQFF
>-|-|13|TRBV6-1|TRBJ1-1
TGTGCCAGCGCTAGGGGCCCTTTTACTGAAGCTTTCTTT
CASARGPFTEAFF
>-|-|15|TRBV27|TRBJ1-5
TGTGCCAGCAGTTCGACCCAGGGCTTTGGGCAGCCCCAGCATTTT
CASSSTQGFGQPQHF
>-|-|15|TRBV19|TRBJ2-7
TGTGCCAGTAGTTCTACTTCGGGACACTCCAACGAGCAGTACTTC
CASSSTSGHSNEQYF
>-|-|15|TRBV7-6|TRBJ2-1
TGTGCCAGCAGCTTAGCAAGGGGCATCTACAATGAGCAGTTCTTC
CASSLARGIYNEQFF
>once|-|15|TRBV9|TRBJ1-3
TGTGCCAGCAGCCCGGAGAGGCGATTAGGAAACACCATATATTTT
CASSPERRLGNTIYF
>-|TRBD1|16|TRBV4-2|TRBJ1-2
TGTGCCAGCAGCCCACAGGACAGGGGGCTTATTGAGGGCTACACCTTC
CASSPQDRGLIEGYTF
>-|TRBD2|16|TRBV5-1|TRBJ2-5
TGCGCCAGCAGCTTGGAAGGAGCGGGACCTCAAGAGACCCAGTACTTC
CASSLEGAGPQETQYF
>-|TRBD1|15|TRBV7-9|TRBJ2-7
TGTGCCAGCAGCTTAACCGGGACAGGGGGCTACGAGCAGTACTTC
CASSLTGTGGYEQYF